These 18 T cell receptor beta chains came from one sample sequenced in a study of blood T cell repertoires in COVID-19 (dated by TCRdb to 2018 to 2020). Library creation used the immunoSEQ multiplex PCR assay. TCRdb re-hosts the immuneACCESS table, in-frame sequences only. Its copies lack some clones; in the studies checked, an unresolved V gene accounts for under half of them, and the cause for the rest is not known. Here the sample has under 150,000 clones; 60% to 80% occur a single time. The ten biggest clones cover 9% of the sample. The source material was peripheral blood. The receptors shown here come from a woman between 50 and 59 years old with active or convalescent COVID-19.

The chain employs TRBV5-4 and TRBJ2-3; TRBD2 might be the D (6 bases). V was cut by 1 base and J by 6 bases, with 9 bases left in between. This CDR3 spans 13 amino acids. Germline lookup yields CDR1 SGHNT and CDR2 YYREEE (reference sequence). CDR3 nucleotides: TGTGCCAGCAGCTTGAAGGAGGGGGATACGCAGTATTTT. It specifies CASSLKEGDTQYF.

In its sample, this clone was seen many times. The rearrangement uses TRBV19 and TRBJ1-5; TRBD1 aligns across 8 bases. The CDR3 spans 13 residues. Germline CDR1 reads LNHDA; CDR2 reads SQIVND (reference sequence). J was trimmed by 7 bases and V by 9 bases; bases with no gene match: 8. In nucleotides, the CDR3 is TGTGCCAGCAGGACAGGGTTAGTCCAGCCCCAGCATTTT. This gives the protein CASRTGLVQPQHF. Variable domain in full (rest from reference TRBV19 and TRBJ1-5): DGGITQSPKYLFRKEGQNVTLSCEQNLNHDAMYWYRQDPGQGLRLIYYSQIVNDFQKGDIAEGYSVSREKKESFPLTVTSAQKNPTAFYLCASRTGLVQPQHFGDGTRLSIL.

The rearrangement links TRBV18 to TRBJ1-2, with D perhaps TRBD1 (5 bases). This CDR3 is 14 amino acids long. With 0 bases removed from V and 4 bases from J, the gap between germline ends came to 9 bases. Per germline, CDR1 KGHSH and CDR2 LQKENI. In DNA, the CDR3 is TGTGCCAGCTCACCACCAGGGGCCCCCTATGGCTACACCTTC. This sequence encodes CASSPPGAPYGYTF.

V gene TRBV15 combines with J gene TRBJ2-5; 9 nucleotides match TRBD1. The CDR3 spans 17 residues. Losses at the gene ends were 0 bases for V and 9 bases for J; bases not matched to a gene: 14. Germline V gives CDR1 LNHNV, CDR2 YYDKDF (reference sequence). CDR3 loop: CATSRDQAGQGRFAQYF. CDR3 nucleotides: TGTGCCACCAGCAGAGATCAGGCAGGACAGGGGAGATTCGCCCAGTACTTC.

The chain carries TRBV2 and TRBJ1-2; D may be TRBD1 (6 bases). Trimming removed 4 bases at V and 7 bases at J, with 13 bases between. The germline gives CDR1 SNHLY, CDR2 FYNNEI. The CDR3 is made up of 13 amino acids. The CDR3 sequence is CASSGLQGGGYTF. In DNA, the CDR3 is TGTGCCAGCAGTGGGCTACAGGGCGGTGGCTACACCTTC.

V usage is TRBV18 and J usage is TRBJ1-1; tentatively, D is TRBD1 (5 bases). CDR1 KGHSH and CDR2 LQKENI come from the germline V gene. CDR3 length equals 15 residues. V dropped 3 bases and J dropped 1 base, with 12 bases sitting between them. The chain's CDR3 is CASSPLDTKNTEAFF. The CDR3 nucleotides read TGTGCCAGCTCACCCCTGGACACTAAGAACACTGAAGCTTTCTTT. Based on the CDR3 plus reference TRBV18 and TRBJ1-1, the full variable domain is NAGVMQNPRHLVRRRGQEARLRCSPMKGHSHVYWYRQLPEEGLKFMVYLQKENIIDESGMPKERFSAEFPKEGPSILRIQQVVRGDSAAYFCASSPLDTKNTEAFFGQGTRLTVV.

In nucleotides, the CDR3 is TGTGCCAGCAGCGTAGCAGGACACTCTAGCACAGATACGCAGTATTTT. It yields the protein CASSVAGHSSTDTQYF. The chain couples TRBV9 to TRBJ2-3, with a tentative D call TRBD1 (5 bases). With 0 bases removed from V and 0 bases from J, the gap between germline ends came to 11 bases. The CDR3 has 16 amino acids. CDR1 is SGDLS, CDR2 YYNGEE, per germline. The full variable domain, rest sourced from reference TRBV9 and TRBJ2-3, is DSGVTQTPKHLITATGQRVTLRCSPRSGDLSVYWYQQSLDQGLQFLIQYYNGEERAKGNILERFSAQQFPDLHSELNLSSLELGDSALYFCASSVAGHSSTDTQYFGPGTRLTVL.

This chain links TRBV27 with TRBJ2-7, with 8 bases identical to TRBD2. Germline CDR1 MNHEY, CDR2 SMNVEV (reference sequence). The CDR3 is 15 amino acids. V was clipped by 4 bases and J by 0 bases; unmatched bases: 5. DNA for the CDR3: TGTGCCAGCAGTTCTCGCGGGGGGAGCTCCTACGAGCAGTACTTC. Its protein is CASSSRGGSSYEQYF.

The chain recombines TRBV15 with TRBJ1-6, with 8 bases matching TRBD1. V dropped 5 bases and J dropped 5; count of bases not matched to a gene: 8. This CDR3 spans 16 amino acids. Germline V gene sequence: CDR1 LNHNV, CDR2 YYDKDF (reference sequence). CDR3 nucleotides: TGTGCCACCAGCCCGCGGACAGGGTCGAATAATTCACCCCTCCACTTT. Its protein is CATSPRTGSNNSPLHF.

In DNA, the CDR3 is TGTGCCAGCAGTGTTCGACAGGGGACTGAAGCTTTCTTT. It translates to CASSVRQGTEAFF. This chain links TRBV2 with TRBJ1-1; 8 bases are a match to TRBD1. Germline V gene data show CDR1 as SNHLY and CDR2 as FYNNEI. J lost 5 bases, V lost 4 bases, and 3 bases had no gene match. The CDR3 spans 13 residues.

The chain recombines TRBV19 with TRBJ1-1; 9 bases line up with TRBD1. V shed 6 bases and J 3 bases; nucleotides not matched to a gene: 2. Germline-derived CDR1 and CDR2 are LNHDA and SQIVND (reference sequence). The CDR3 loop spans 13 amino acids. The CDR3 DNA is TGTGCCAGTAGAGGGGACAGGGACACTGAAGCTTTCTTT. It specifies CASRGDRDTEAFF. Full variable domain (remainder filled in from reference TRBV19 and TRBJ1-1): DGGITQSPKYLFRKEGQNVTLSCEQNLNHDAMYWYRQDPGQGLRLIYYSQIVNDFQKGDIAEGYSVSREKKESFPLTVTSAQKNPTAFYLCASRGDRDTEAFFGQGTRLTVV.

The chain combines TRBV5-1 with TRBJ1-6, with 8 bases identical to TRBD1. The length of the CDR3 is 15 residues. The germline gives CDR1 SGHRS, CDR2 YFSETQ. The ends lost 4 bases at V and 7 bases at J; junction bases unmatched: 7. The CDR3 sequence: CASSTAGGLNSPLHF. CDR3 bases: TGCGCCAGCAGCACTGCAGGGGGCTTGAATTCACCCCTCCACTTT.

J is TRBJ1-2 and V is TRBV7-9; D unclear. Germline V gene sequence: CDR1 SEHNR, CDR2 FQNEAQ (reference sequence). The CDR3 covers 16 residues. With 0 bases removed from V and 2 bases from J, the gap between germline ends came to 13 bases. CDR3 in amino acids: CASSLASGPENYGYTF. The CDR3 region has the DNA TGTGCCAGCAGCTTAGCGTCCGGTCCCGAGAACTATGGCTACACCTTC.

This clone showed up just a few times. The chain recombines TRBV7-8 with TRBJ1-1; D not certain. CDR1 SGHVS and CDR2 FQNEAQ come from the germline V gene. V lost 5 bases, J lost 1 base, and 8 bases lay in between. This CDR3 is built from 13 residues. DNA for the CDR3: TGTGCCAGCAGCCATACAGCGAACACTGAAGCTTTCTTT. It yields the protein CASSHTANTEAFF.

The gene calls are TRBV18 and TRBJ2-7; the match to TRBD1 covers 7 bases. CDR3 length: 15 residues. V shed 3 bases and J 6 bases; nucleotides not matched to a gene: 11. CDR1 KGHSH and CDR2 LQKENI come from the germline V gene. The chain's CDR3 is CASSPMTGTVGEQYF. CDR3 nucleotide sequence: TGTGCCAGCTCACCCATGACCGGGACAGTAGGCGAGCAGTACTTC. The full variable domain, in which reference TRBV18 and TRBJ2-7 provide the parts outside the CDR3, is NAGVMQNPRHLVRRRGQEARLRCSPMKGHSHVYWYRQLPEEGLKFMVYLQKENIIDESGMPKERFSAEFPKEGPSILRIQQVVRGDSAAYFCASSPMTGTVGEQYFGPGTRLTVT.

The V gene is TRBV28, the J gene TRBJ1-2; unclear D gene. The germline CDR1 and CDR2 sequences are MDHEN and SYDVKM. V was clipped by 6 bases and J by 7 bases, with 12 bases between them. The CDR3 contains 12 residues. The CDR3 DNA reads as TGTGCCAGCAGACTTACGGCGGGTGGCTACACCTTC. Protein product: CASRLTAGGYTF.

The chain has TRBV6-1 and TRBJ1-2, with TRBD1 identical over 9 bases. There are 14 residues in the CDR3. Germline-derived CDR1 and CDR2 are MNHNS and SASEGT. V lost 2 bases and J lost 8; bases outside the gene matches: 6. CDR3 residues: CASSELQGARGYTF. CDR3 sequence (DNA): TGTGCCAGCAGTGAACTACAGGGGGCGCGAGGCTACACCTTC.

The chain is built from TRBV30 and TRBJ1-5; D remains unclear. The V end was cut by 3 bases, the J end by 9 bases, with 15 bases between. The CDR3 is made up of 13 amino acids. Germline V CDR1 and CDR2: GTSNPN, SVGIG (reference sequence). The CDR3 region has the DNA TGTGCCTGGAGCGCGACTGCTCAGAGGCCCCAGCATTTT. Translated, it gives CAWSATAQRPQHF.